The 2 T cell receptor beta chains reported below all come from one sample, sequenced in a study of T cells in tumors after PD-1 blockade. Documented time point: second of two pre-therapy site-matched biopsies about 2 months apart. Profiling relied on immunoSEQ multiplex PCR, and the TCRdb table lists in-frame clones only, not all of them. The data hold 2,000 or so clones, with just under 75% observed a single time. This specimen consisted of tumor tissue, obtained before anti-PD-1 treatment. These TCRs come from a human donor with basal cell carcinoma.

The chain has TRBV25-1 and TRBJ2-5; 7 nucleotides align to TRBD1. The CDR3 extends over 14 amino acids. In germline, CDR1 is MGHDK, CDR2 SYGVNS. The V and J ends lost 5 bases and 0 bases, in that order; junction bases with no gene match: 3. The chain's CDR3 is CASSKQGHQETQYF. The CDR3 nucleotides are TGTGCCAGCAGTAAACAGGGGCACCAAGAGACCCAGTACTTC.

The chain couples TRBV6-1 to TRBJ2-7; 14 positions match TRBD2. J gave up 2 bases and V 4 bases, and 7 bases lay outside the gene matches. There are 17 residues in the CDR3. The V gene's germline CDR1 is MNHNS and CDR2 SASEGT. CDR3 nucleotide sequence: TGTGCCAGCAGTGCTCTAAGACTAGCGGGGGGGGCCTACGAGCAGTACTTC. Encoded protein: CASSALRLAGGAYEQYF.